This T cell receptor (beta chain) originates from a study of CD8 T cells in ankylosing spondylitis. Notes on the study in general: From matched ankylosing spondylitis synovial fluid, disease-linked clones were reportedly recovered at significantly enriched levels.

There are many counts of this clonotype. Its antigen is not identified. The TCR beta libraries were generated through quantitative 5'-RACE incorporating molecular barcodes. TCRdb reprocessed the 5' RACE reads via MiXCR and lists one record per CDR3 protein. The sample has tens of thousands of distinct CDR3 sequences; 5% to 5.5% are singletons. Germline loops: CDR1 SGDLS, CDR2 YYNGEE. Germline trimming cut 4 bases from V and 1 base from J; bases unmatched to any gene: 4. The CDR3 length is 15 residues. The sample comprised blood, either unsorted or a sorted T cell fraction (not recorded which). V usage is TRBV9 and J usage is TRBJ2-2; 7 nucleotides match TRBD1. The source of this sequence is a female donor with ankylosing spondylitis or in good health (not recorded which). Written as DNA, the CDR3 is TGTGCCAGCAGCTGGGACAGACGGAACACCGGGGAGCTGTTTTTT. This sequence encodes CASSWDRRNTGELFF. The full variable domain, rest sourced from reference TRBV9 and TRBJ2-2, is DSGVTQTPKHLITATGQRVTLRCSPRSGDLSVYWYQQSLDQGLQFLIQYYNGEERAKGNILERFSAQQFPDLHSELNLSSLELGDSALYFCASSWDRRNTGELFFGEGSRLTVL.